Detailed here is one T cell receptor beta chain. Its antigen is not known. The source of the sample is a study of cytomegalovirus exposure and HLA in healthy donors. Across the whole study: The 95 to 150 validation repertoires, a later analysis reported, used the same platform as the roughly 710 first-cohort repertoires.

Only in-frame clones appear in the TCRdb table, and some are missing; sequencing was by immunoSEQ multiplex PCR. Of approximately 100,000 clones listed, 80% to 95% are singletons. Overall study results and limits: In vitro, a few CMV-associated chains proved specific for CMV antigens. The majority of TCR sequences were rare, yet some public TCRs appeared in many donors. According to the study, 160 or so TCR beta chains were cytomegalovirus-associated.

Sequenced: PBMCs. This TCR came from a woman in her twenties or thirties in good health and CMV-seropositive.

The CDR3 here is CASSSGTGNGQYF. The CDR3 DNA reads as TGTGCCAGCAGTTCCGGGACAGGGAACGGGCAGTACTTC. The chain recombines TRBV6-5 with TRBJ2-7, with TRBD1 matching over 9 bases. The CDR3 totals 13 residues. Per the germline V gene, CDR1 is MNHEY and CDR2 is SVGAGI. With V trimmed by 4 bases and J by 9 bases, 7 bases remained unmatched.